Sequencing of this TCR beta chain was carried out in a study of Ad26.COV2.S vaccination and SARS-CoV-2 variants. Study findings and constraints: Reports say spike-specific CD8+ and CD4+ T cell responses covered substantial breadth after vaccination.

On this clone: Its matching antigen is unknown.

The assay was immunoSEQ multiplex PCR, and TCRdb's table has in-frame clones only and misses some. The repertoire holds around 300,000 clones, with roughly 88% as singletons. Indicated treatment: approximately 18 received Ad26.COV2.S at low or high dose, single or two shots; about 5 received placebo; per-sample allocation not given. All samples were drawn on day 63, counting from the first vaccine or placebo injection. Within Boston, the person who donated was an adult of 18-55 years. The administered vaccine (an Ad26 vector) expressed Wuhan-strain SARS-CoV-2 spike. Sequenced material: peripheral blood, taken in a trial of Ad26.COV2.S vaccine versus placebo. This receptor was identified in a person aged 18-65 years who received the Ad26.COV2.S COVID-19 vaccine or a placebo.

The CDR3 nucleotides are TGTGCCAGCAGCTTAGTACCCATGATCGGGCAGGGGAGGGGTGGCTACACCTTC. Its translation is CASSLVPMIGQGRGGYTF. The chain couples TRBV7-2 to TRBJ1-2; tentatively, D is TRBD1 (6 bases). With 1 base removed from V and 7 bases from J, the gap between germline ends came to 25 bases. CDR1 and CDR2 from the germline V gene are SGHTA and FQGNSA. This CDR3 comprises 18 residues.